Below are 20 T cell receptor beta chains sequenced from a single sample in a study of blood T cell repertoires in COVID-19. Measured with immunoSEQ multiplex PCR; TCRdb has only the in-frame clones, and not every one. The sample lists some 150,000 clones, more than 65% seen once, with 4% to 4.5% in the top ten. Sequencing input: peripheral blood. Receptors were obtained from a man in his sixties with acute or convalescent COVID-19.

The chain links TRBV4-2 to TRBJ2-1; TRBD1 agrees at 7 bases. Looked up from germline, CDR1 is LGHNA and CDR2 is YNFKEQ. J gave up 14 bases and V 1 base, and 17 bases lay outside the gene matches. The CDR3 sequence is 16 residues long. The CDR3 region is CASSQAVDLQGKQEFF. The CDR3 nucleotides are TGTGCCAGCAGCCAAGCCGTCGATTTACAGGGGAAGCAAGAGTTCTTC.

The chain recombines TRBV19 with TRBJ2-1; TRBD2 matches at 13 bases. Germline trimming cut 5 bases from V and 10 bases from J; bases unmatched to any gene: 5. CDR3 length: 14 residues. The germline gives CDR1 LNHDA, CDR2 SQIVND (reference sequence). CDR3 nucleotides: TGTGCCAGTAGTGGACTAGCGGGAGTATGGGAGCAGTTCTTC. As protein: CASSGLAGVWEQFF.

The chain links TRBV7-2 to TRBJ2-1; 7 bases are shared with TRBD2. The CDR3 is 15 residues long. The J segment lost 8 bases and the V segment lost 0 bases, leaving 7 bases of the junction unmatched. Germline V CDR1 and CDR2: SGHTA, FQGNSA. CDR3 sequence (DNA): TGTGCCAGCAGCTTAGCAGCGGGATACTGGGATGAGCAGTTCTTC. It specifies CASSLAAGYWDEQFF.

The CDR3 loop is CASSLEMAGEQFF. CDR3 nucleotide sequence: TGCGCCAGCAGCTTGGAAATGGCGGGGGAGCAGTTCTTC. The rearrangement uses TRBV5-1 and TRBJ2-1; perhaps TRBD2 as D (6 bases). This CDR3 region has 13 residues. V was shortened by 0 bases and J by 10 bases, with 11 bases between the two germline ends. Per the germline V gene, CDR1 is SGHRS and CDR2 is YFSETQ. Drawing the rest from reference TRBV5-1 and TRBJ2-1, the complete variable domain is KAGVTQTPRYLIKTRGQQVTLSCSPISGHRSVSWYQQTPGQGLQFLFEYFSETQRNKGNFPGRFSGRQFSNSRSEMNVSTLELGDSALYLCASSLEMAGEQFFGPGTRLTVL.

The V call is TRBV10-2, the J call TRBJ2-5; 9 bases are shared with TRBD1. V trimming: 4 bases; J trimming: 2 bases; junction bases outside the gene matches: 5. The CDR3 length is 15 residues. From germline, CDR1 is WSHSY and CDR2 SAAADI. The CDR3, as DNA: TGCGCCAGCAGTGTACGGACAGGGGCACAAGAGACCCAGTACTTC. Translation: CASSVRTGAQETQYF.

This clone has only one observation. CDR3 DNA: TGTGCCAGCAGCGATGGGAGAGATGAGCAGTTCTTC. It translates to CASSDGRDEQFF. The genes are TRBV7-2 and TRBJ2-1; a possible D gene is TRBD2 (5 bases). The germline V and J ends were trimmed by 5 bases and 8 bases, with 10 bases remaining between them. Germline-derived CDR1 and CDR2 are SGHTA and FQGNSA. The CDR3 extends over 12 amino acids.

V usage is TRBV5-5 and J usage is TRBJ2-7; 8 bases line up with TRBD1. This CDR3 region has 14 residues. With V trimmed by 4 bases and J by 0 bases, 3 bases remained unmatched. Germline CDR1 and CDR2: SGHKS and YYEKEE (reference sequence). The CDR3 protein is CASSATGDSYEQYF. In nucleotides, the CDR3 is TGTGCCAGCAGCGCGACAGGGGACTCCTACGAGCAGTACTTC.

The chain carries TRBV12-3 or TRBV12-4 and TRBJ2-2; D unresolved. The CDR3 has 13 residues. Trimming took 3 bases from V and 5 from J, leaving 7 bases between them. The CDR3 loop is CASSFDGTGELFF. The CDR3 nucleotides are TGTGCCAGCAGTTTTGACGGGACCGGGGAGCTGTTTTTT.

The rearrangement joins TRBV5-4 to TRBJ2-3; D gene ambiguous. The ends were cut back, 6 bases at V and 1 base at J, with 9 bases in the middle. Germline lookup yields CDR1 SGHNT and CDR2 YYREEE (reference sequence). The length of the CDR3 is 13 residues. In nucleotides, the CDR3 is TGTGCCAGCACCACTCGAGGCACAGATACGCAGTATTTT. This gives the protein CASTTRGTDTQYF.

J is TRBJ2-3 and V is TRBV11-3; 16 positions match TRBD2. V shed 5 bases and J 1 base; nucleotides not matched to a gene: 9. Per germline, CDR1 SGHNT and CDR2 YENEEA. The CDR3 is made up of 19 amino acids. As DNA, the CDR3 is TGTGCCAGCAGCCCGGGACTAGCGGGAGGGCCGGGCGGCACAGATACGCAGTATTTT. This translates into CASSPGLAGGPGGTDTQYF.

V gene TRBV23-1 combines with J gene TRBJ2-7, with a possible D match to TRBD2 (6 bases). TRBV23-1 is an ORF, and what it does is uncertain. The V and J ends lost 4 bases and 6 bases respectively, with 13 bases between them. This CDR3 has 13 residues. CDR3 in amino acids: CASSRILGGEQYF. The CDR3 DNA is TGCGCCAGCAGTCGAATCCTCGGGGGCGAGCAGTACTTC.

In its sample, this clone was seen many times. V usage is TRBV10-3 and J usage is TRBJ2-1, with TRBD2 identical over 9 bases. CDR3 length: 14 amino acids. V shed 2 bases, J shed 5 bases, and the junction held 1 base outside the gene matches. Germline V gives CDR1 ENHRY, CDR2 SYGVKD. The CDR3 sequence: CAISELAGNNEQFF. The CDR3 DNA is TGTGCCATCAGTGAGCTAGCGGGGAACAATGAGCAGTTCTTC.

The CDR3 region is CASSPNIGLAGQQETQYF. CDR3 in DNA: TGTGCCAGCAGTCCAAACATCGGACTAGCGGGGCAACAAGAGACCCAGTACTTC. This rearrangement joins TRBV27 to TRBJ2-5, with 12 bases identical to TRBD2. J gave up 2 bases and V 5 bases, and 12 bases lay outside the gene matches. This CDR3 is built from 18 residues. The germline V gene encodes CDR1 MNHEY and CDR2 SMNVEV (reference sequence).

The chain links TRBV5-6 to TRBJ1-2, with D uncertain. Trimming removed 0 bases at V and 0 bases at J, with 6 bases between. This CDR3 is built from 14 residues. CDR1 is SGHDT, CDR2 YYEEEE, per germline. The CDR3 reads CASSLGLSNYGYTF. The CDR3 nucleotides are TGTGCCAGCAGCTTGGGACTTTCTAACTATGGCTACACCTTC.

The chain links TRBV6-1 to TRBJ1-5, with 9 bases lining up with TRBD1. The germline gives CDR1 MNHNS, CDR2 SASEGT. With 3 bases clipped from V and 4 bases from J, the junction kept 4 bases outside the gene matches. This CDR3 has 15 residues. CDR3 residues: CASSDGQGINQPQHF. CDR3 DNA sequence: TGTGCCAGCAGTGATGGACAGGGGATTAATCAGCCCCAGCATTTT.

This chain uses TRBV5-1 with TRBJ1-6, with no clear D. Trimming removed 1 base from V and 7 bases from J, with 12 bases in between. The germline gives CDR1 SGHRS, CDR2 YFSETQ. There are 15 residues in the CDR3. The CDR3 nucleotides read TGCGCCAGCAGCTTGACTTTCGAGGTGAATTCACCCCTCCACTTT. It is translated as CASSLTFEVNSPLHF.

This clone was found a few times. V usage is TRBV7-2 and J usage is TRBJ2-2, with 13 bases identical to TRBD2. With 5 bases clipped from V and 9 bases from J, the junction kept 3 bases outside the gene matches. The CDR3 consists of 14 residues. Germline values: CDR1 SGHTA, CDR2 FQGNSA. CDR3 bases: TGTGCCAGCAGCGGAGGGACTAGCGGGAGGGAGCTGTTTTTT. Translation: CASSGGTSGRELFF.

This CDR3 reads CASRNGGNTEAFF. The DNA of the CDR3 is TGTGCCAGTAGAAACGGGGGGAACACTGAAGCTTTCTTT. V and J are TRBV19 and TRBJ1-1, with D perhaps TRBD1 (5 bases). CDR3 length: 13 residues. The germline V gene encodes CDR1 LNHDA and CDR2 SQIVND (reference sequence). V shed 6 bases and J shed 1 base, with 9 bases lying between them.

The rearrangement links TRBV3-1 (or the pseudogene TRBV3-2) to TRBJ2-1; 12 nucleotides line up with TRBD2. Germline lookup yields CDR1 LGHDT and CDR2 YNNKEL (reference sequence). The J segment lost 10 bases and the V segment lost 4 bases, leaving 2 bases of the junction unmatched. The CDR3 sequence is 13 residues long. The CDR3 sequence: CASSRLAGDEQFF. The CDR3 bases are TGTGCCAGCAGCCGACTAGCGGGAGACGAGCAGTTCTTC.

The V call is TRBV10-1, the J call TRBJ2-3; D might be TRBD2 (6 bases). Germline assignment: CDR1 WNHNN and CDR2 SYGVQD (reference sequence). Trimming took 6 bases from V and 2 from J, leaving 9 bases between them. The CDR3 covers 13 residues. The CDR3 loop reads CASRASDTDTQYF. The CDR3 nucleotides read TGCGCCAGCAGGGCTAGCGACACAGATACGCAGTATTTT.